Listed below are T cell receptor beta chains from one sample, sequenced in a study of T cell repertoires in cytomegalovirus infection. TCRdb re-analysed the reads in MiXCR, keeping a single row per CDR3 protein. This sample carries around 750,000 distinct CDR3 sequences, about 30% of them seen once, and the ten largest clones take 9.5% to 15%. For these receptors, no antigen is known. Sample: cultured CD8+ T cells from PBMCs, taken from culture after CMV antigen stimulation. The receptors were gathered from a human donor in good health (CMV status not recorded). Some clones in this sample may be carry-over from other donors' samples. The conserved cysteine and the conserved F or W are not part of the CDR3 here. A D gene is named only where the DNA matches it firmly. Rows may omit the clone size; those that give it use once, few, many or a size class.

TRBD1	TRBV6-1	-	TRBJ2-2	ASRQPGQGDTGELF
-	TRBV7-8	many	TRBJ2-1	ASSFELDKSYNEQF
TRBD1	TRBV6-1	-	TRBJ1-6	ASSYDSGGSSPLH
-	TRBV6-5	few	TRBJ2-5	ASSTWGTQETQY
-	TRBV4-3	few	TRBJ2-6	ASSLGKNSGANVLT
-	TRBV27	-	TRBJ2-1	ASSWPDQYNEQF
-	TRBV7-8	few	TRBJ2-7	ASRPDRDSSYEQY
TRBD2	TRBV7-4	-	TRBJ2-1	ASRVAGEYEQF
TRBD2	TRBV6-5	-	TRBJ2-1	ASSQTSGGALYNEQF
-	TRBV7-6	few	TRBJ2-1	ASSDGGLLYNEQF
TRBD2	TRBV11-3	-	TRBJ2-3	ASSLKRGSIDTQY
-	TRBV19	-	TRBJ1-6	ASSIDDRNSPLH
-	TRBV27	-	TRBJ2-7	VSSRGREQY
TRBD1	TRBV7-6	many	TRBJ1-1	ASSLGTGINTEAF
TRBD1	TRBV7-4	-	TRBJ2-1	ASSSPVDRGGEQF
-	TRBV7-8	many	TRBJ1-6	ASTLLRGDDRDSPLH
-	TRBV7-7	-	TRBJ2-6	ASSHGSPGANVLT
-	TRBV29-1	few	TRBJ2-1	SVEGGLPLGEQF
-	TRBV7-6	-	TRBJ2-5	ASSLEGSRETQY
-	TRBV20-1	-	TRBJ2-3	SARPRATDTQY
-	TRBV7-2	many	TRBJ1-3	ASSLGGRPSSGNTIY
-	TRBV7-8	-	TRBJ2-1	ASSFDGSNEQF
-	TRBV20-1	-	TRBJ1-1	SARDDRTGEAF
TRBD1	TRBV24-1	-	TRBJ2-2	ATSGQGPTGELF
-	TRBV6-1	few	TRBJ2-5	ASSEQGVWETQY
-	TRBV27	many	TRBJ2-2	ASSLGGSGELF
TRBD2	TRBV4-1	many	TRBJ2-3	ASSLEGAGGRTDTQY
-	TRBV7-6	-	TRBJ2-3	ASSLYQPLKGSGTDTQY
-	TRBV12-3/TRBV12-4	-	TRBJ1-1	ASGRAIGEAF
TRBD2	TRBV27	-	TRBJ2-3	ASRRLAGGRFSTDTQY
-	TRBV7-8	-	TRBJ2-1	ASSLVAADFYNEQF